Below are 5 T cell receptor beta chains sequenced from a single sample in a study of blood T cells in healthy people across ages. Primed by a sample-barcoded 5' primer and a J-beta primer mix, a second PCR proceeded for 7 to 11 cycles. TCRdb processed the 5' RACE reads anew with MiXCR; each CDR3 protein has one entry. Of under 1 million distinct CDR3 sequences listed, around 42% are singletons. The sequenced sample consisted of blood. These receptors all stem from a man in his 60s in good health.

This clonotype was picked up a small number of times. The chain employs TRBV27 and TRBJ1-1; D is undetermined. Germline V CDR1 and CDR2: MNHEY, SMNVEV (reference sequence). There are 14 residues in the CDR3. V lost 3 bases and J lost 0, with 8 bases in between. CDR3 residues: CASSFDNLNTEAFF. The CDR3 DNA reads TGTGCCAGCAGTTTCGACAACTTGAACACTGAAGCTTTCTTT.

This clonotype appeared many times. CDR3 coding DNA: TGTGCCAGCAGCTCCCCCGGGACCCCCCGAGAGACCCAGTACTTC. This codes for CASSSPGTPRETQYF. The chain joins TRBV7-3 to TRBJ2-5, with D perhaps assigned TRBD1 or TRBD2 (5 bases each). CDR3 length: 15 residues. Trimming shortened V by 4 bases and J by 4 bases, and 16 bases separated the two germline ends. Germline CDR1 and CDR2: SGHTA and FQGTGA. The whole variable domain, remainder taken from reference TRBV7-3 and TRBJ2-5, is GAGVSQTPSNKVTEKGKYVELRCDPISGHTALYWYRQSLGQGPEFLIYFQGTGAADDSGLPNDRFFAVRPEGSVSTLKIQRTERGDSAVYLCASSSPGTPRETQYFGPGTRLLVL.

The V call is TRBV10-3, the J call TRBJ2-7, with 14 bases lining up with TRBD2. Germline CDR1 ENHRY, CDR2 SYGVKD. The CDR3 extends over 17 amino acids. With 0 bases clipped from V and 7 bases from J, the junction kept 8 bases outside the gene matches. Here the CDR3 DNA reads TGTGCCATCAGTGAGTCTTGGACTAGCGGGGGGCCTGGGGAGCAGTACTTC. It translates to CAISESWTSGGPGEQYF.

This clonotype has at least ten counts. This may be a read error: a much more frequent sequence differs by one nucleotide. The chain couples TRBV9 to TRBJ2-1, with a possible D match to TRBD1 (5 bases). The DNA matches TRBJ2-7 better at its end, which makes the J call doubtful. Looked up from germline, CDR1 is SGDLS and CDR2 is YYNGEE. The CDR3 extends over 15 amino acids. CDR3 nucleotide sequence: TGTGCCAGCAGCGTAGACAGGAGCTCCTACAATGAGCAGTACTTC. Its translation is CASSVDRSSYNEQYF.

This rearrangement joins TRBV20-1 to TRBJ2-3; 8 bases match TRBD2. The trim removed 4 bases at V and 5 bases at J, leaving 11 bases unmatched. The CDR3 runs 15 residues. CDR1 is DFQATT, CDR2 SNEGSKA, per germline (reference sequence). The CDR3 region is CSATSRGARGDTQYF. Here the CDR3 DNA reads TGCAGTGCTACGTCGCGGGGGGCCCGCGGAGATACGCAGTATTTT.